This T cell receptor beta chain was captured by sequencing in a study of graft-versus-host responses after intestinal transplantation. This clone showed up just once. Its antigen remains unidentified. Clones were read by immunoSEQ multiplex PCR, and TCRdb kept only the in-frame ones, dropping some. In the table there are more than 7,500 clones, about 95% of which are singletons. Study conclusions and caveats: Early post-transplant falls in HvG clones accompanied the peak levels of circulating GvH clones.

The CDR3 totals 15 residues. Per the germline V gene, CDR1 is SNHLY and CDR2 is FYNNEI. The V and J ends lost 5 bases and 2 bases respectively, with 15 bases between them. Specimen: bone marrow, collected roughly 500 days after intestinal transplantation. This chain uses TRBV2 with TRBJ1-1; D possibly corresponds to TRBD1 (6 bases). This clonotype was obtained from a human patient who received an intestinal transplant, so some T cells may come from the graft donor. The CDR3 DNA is TGTGCCAGCAGTATGTGGGAGGGACACAACACTGAAGCTTTCTTT. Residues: CASSMWEGHNTEAFF.